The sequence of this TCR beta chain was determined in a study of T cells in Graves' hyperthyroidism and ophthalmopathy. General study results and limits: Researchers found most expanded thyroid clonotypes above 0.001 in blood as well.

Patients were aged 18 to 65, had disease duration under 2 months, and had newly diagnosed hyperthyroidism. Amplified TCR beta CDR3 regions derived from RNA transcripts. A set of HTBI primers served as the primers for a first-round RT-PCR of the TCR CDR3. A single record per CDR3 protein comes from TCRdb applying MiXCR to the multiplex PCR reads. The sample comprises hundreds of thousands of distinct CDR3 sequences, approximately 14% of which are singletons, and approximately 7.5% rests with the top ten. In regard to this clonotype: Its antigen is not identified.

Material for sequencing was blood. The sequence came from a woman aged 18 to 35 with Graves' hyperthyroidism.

Written as DNA, the CDR3 is TGTGCCAGCAGCCCCAGGGCGGAGGTCGGGGAGCTGTTTTTT. Its protein product is CASSPRAEVGELFF. The chain combines TRBV3-1 with TRBJ2-2; D possibly uses TRBD1 or TRBD2 (5 bases each). Germline V gives CDR1 LGHDT, CDR2 YNNKEL (reference sequence). The CDR3 loop spans 14 amino acids. Trimming took off 4 bases at V and 7 bases at J, with 13 bases between the two ends.